This TCR beta chain derives from a study of blood T cells in healthy people across ages. Overall study results and limits: Researchers report that TCR beta diversity correlated strongly with naive T cell percentage. Estimates of total diversity, which came from one million sequenced T cells, were considered to be underestimates. Diversity of TCR beta per million T cells declined in a roughly linear way with age. The unknown donor CMV status may have confounded expanded clonotype changes.

The CDR3 spans 16 residues. Germline CDR1 MNHEY, CDR2 SMNVEV (reference sequence). V was shortened by 6 bases and J by 3 bases, with 20 bases between the two germline ends. Using a J-beta primer mix together with a sample-barcoded 5' primer, a second PCR was run for roughly 7 to 11 cycles. From the 5' RACE reads, TCRdb called clonotypes with MiXCR, one entry per CDR3 protein. The repertoire includes 1.4 million to 1.5 million distinct CDR3 sequences, about 40% of them detected once, and approximately 7.9% sits in the top ten. Worth noting for this clonotype: The antigen is undetermined.

The TCR originated in a woman between 18 and 29 years old in good health. The specimen sequenced was blood. J is TRBJ1-1 and V is TRBV27; D remains unclear. The CDR3 loop is CASRVMALGRDTEAFF. Here the CDR3 DNA reads TGTGCCAGCAGGGTGATGGCTTTGGGTAGGGACACTGAAGCTTTCTTT.